The 25 T cell receptor beta chains presented below share a single source sample, sequenced in a study of cytomegalovirus exposure and HLA in healthy donors. PCR employed 60 Vbeta and 13 Jbeta primers. This table comes from immunoSEQ multiplex PCR, and its TCRdb copy is limited to in-frame clones, with some not included. The sample includes approximately 120,000 clones, 80% seen only once; the top ten take approximately 10%. Input material: PBMCs. These receptor sequences come from a man between 25 and 39 years old in good health and CMV-seropositive.

The chain links TRBV5-3 to TRBJ1-4, with D possibly TRBD1 on 6 matching bases. Being an ORF, TRBV5-3 has a function that is uncertain. V was clipped by 0 bases and J by 2 bases, with 23 bases between them. The CDR3 totals 20 residues. CDR3 DNA sequence: TGTGCCAGAAGCTTGGATTCCGGGACATGGCGTCGACGGACTAATGAAAAACTGTTTTTT. Protein product: CARSLDSGTWRRRTNEKLFF.

CDR3 in DNA: TGTGCCAGCAGTGACTACGGACAGGGGAACACGGACCTCCACTTT. The encoded protein is CASSDYGQGNTDLHF. The chain joins TRBV2 to TRBJ1-6; 9 bases are shared with TRBD1. The CDR3 runs 15 residues. The germline V gene encodes CDR1 SNHLY and CDR2 FYNNEI. The junction had 12 bases not matched to a gene; V was cut back by 3 bases and J by 15 bases.

This sequence joins TRBV7-3 and TRBJ2-7; no firm D call. With 1 base removed from V and 2 bases from J, the gap between germline ends came to 9 bases. In germline, CDR1 is SGHTA, CDR2 FQGTGA. The CDR3 is 14 residues long. CDR3 sequence reads: CASSLIAGAYEQYF. The CDR3, as DNA: TGTGCCAGCAGCTTAATCGCCGGAGCCTACGAGCAGTACTTC. Variable domain in full (rest from reference TRBV7-3 and TRBJ2-7): GAGVSQTPSNKVTEKGKYVELRCDPISGHTALYWYRQSLGQGPEFLIYFQGTGAADDSGLPNDRFFAVRPEGSVSTLKIQRTERGDSAVYLCASSLIAGAYEQYFGPGTRLTVT.

The J gene is TRBJ2-2, the V gene TRBV4-1; possibly TRBD1 for D (6 bases). Germline CDR1 and CDR2: MGHRA and YSYEKL. Deletions cut 4 bases from V and 3 bases from J, with 12 bases between. The CDR3 contains 15 residues. The CDR3 loop is CASSRGQIYTGELFF. The CDR3 nucleotides are TGCGCCAGCAGCCGAGGACAGATCTACACCGGGGAGCTGTTTTTT.

The chain has TRBV6-6 and TRBJ2-7; weak D call: TRBD1 (5 bases). Germline V CDR1 and CDR2: MNHNY, SVGAGI (reference sequence). V was pared by 2 bases and J by 3 bases, with 8 bases between. The CDR3 runs 13 residues. The CDR3 here is CASSYHDSYEQYF. The DNA of the CDR3 is TGTGCCAGCAGTTACCACGACAGCTACGAGCAGTACTTC.

There are a few counts of this clone. This chain joins TRBV7-2 and TRBJ2-5, with a tentative D call TRBD1 (6 bases). The better agreement between TRBJ2-7 and the DNA end casts doubt on the J call. The CDR3 is 13 residues long. Germline assignment: CDR1 SGHTA and CDR2 FQGNSA. The CDR3 DNA reads TGTGCCAGCAGCTCGGACAGACGGGGCGAGCAGTACTTC. As protein: CASSSDRRGEQYF.

This clone was counted once. The chain combines TRBV9 with TRBJ2-7; weak D call: TRBD1 (6 bases). Trimming stripped 3 bases from V and 2 bases from J, with 18 bases between. CDR3 length: 16 residues. From germline, CDR1 is SGDLS and CDR2 YYNGEE. This chain's CDR3 is CASSGNIWDTAYEQYF. The CDR3 DNA reads as TGTGCCAGCAGCGGGAATATTTGGGACACCGCCTACGAGCAGTACTTC.

This rearrangement joins TRBV5-1 to TRBJ1-1; D gene unclear. Deletions cut 3 bases from V and 1 base from J, with 10 bases between. This CDR3 has 14 residues. The germline CDR1 and CDR2 sequences are SGHRS and YFSETQ. The DNA of the CDR3 is TGCGCCAGCAGCTCCCATGGCCCGAACACTGAAGCTTTCTTT. It specifies CASSSHGPNTEAFF.

This clone was detected only once. V usage is TRBV19 and J usage is TRBJ1-4; 8 nucleotides align to TRBD1. The ends lost 1 base at V and 7 bases at J; junction bases unmatched: 5. From germline, CDR1 is LNHDA and CDR2 SQIVND (reference sequence). The CDR3 totals 15 residues. CDR3 DNA: TGTGCCAGTAGTATAGCGGGACAGGCGAGTGAAAAACTGTTTTTT. Translation gives CASSIAGQASEKLFF.

The gene calls are TRBV10-3 and TRBJ2-5; perhaps TRBD2 as D (5 bases). This CDR3 comprises 13 residues. Germline CDR1 ENHRY, CDR2 SYGVKD. Trimming removed 8 bases from V and 6 bases from J, with 16 bases in between. Here the CDR3 DNA reads TGTGCCATCCAGACCCAGAGGGATAAGACCCAGTACTTC. Protein: CAIQTQRDKTQYF.

The gene calls are TRBV7-3 and TRBJ1-2, with 8 nucleotides matching TRBD1. The CDR3 is 14 amino acids. Germline assignment: CDR1 SGHTA and CDR2 FQGTGA. V lost 3 bases to trimming and J lost 1 base; unmatched junction nucleotides: 1. CDR3 protein: CASSLGQVNYGYTF. In nucleotides, the CDR3 is TGTGCCAGCAGCTTGGGACAGGTTAACTATGGCTACACCTTC. Together with reference TRBV7-3 and TRBJ1-2, the CDR3 gives the full variable domain: GAGVSQTPSNKVTEKGKYVELRCDPISGHTALYWYRQSLGQGPEFLIYFQGTGAADDSGLPNDRFFAVRPEGSVSTLKIQRTERGDSAVYLCASSLGQVNYGYTFGSGTRLTVV.

The chain carries TRBV10-1 and TRBJ2-5, with TRBD2 matching 8 bases. This CDR3 has 16 residues. The germline CDR1 and CDR2 sequences are WNHNN and SYGVQD (reference sequence). Germline trimming cut 0 bases from V and 3 bases from J; bases unmatched to any gene: 6. The CDR3 coding sequence is TGCGCCAGCAGTGAGTCTTTGGCGGGGGGCGAAGAGACCCAGTACTTC. This gives the protein CASSESLAGGEETQYF.

This sequence joins TRBV18 and TRBJ2-5, with 8 bases that match TRBD1. The CDR3 is 16 residues long. In germline, CDR1 is KGHSH, CDR2 LQKENI. V was clipped by 3 bases and J by 1 base; unmatched bases: 7. The CDR3: CASSPPRGQAQETQYF. The CDR3 nucleotides read TGTGCCAGCTCACCTCCCCGGGGACAGGCCCAAGAGACCCAGTACTTC.

The chain links TRBV6-5 to TRBJ2-5, with a weak D call TRBD2 (6 bases). The V gene lost 2 bases and the J gene lost 5 bases, with 15 bases spanning the gap. CDR1 MNHEY and CDR2 SVGAGI come from the germline V gene. The CDR3 consists of 15 residues. Written as DNA, the CDR3 is TGTGCCAGCAGTTACGGACGGTCGGGGGTGGAGACCCAGTACTTC. This encodes CASSYGRSGVETQYF.

The chain is built from TRBV5-1 and TRBJ2-3; 7 positions match TRBD1. This CDR3 region has 13 residues. In germline, CDR1 is SGHRS, CDR2 YFSETQ. V lost 7 bases and J lost 4; bases outside the gene matches: 6. The CDR3 DNA sequence: TGCGCCAGCCTAAAGGGGGCCGCAGATACGCAGTATTTT. Residues: CASLKGAADTQYF.

The CDR3 is CASSLDGGLAGYTQYF. The CDR3 region has the DNA TGTGCCAGCAGCTTAGATGGGGGACTAGCGGGTTATACGCAGTATTTT. The chain is built from TRBV11-2 and TRBJ2-3; 12 bases are shared with TRBD2. The CDR3 spans 16 residues. Germline CDR1 is SGHAT and CDR2 is FQNNGV. Trimming removed 0 bases from V and 7 bases from J; junction bases left unmatched: 5.

The V call is TRBV5-1, the J call TRBJ1-1, with TRBD1 as a possible D gene (6 bases). Deletions cut 3 bases from V and 1 base from J, with 16 bases between. The CDR3 extends over 16 amino acids. Germline V lookup: CDR1 SGHRS, CDR2 YFSETQ. DNA of the CDR3: TGCGCCAGCAGCTGGAATCAGGACAGCGGGAACACTGAAGCTTTCTTT. Its protein is CASSWNQDSGNTEAFF.

This chain joins TRBV7-2 and TRBJ2-7; a weak D match, TRBD1 (5 bases). The CDR3 consists of 13 residues. In germline, CDR1 is SGHTA, CDR2 FQGNSA. V gave up 0 bases and J gave up 5 bases, with 8 bases separating them. In nucleotides, the CDR3 is TGTGCCAGCAGCTTAGCGAGCAGGGACGAGCAGTACTTC. This translates into CASSLASRDEQYF. The whole variable domain, remainder taken from reference TRBV7-2 and TRBJ2-7, is GAGVSQSPSNKVTEKGKDVELRCDPISGHTALYWYRQSLGQGLEFLIYFQGNSAPDKSGLPSDRFSAERTGGSVSTLTIQRTQQEDSAVYLCASSLASRDEQYFGPGTRLTVT.

In its sample, this clone was seen a few times. The V gene is TRBV25-1, the J gene TRBJ1-6, with 9 bases matching TRBD1. The CDR3 length is 14 residues. The trim removed 5 bases at V and 9 bases at J, leaving 5 bases unmatched. Per the germline V gene, CDR1 is MGHDK and CDR2 is SYGVNS. CDR3 coding DNA: TGTGCCAGCAGTAAGGGACAGGGAGCTTCACCCCTCCACTTT. It is translated as CASSKGQGASPLHF.

This clone turned up a few times. The chain is built from TRBV19 and TRBJ2-1; TRBD1 matches 10 bases. V gave up 6 bases and J gave up 8 bases; unmatched junction bases: 7. Per germline, CDR1 LNHDA and CDR2 SQIVND (reference sequence). This CDR3 is built from 14 residues. This chain's CDR3 is CASSPGQGVDEQFF. In DNA, the CDR3 is TGTGCCAGTAGCCCCGGACAGGGGGTGGATGAGCAGTTCTTC.

This chain links TRBV19 with TRBJ1-1; 9 positions match TRBD1. This CDR3 spans 16 amino acids. Germline V gives CDR1 LNHDA, CDR2 SQIVND (reference sequence). J gave up 0 bases and V 0 bases, and 2 bases lay outside the gene matches. CDR3 region: CASSIEGTGLNTEAFF. CDR3 DNA: TGTGCCAGTAGTATAGAGGGGACAGGGTTGAACACTGAAGCTTTCTTT. Filled out from reference TRBV19 and TRBJ1-1, the complete variable domain reads DGGITQSPKYLFRKEGQNVTLSCEQNLNHDAMYWYRQDPGQGLRLIYYSQIVNDFQKGDIAEGYSVSREKKESFPLTVTSAQKNPTAFYLCASSIEGTGLNTEAFFGQGTRLTVV.

The chain combines TRBV6-5 with TRBJ1-6, with 8 nucleotides matching TRBD1. Germline CDR1 is MNHEY and CDR2 is SVGAGI. There are 15 residues in the CDR3. V trimming: 7 bases; J trimming: 5 bases; junction bases outside the gene matches: 7. The CDR3 is CASTAAGGDNSPLHF. The CDR3 nucleotides are TGTGCCAGCACTGCGGCAGGGGGCGATAATTCACCCCTCCACTTT.

V usage is TRBV2 and J usage is TRBJ1-2, with D maybe TRBD1 (6 bases). Trimming shortened V by 2 bases and J by 2 bases, and 9 bases separated the two germline ends. Germline loops: CDR1 SNHLY, CDR2 FYNNEI. The CDR3 extends over 14 amino acids. The CDR3 nucleotides are TGTGCCAGCAGTGAAAGGACAGTCAACTATGGCTACACCTTC. This translates into CASSERTVNYGYTF. Using reference TRBV2 and TRBJ1-2 for the parts outside the CDR3, the full variable domain is EPEVTQTPSHQVTQMGQEVILRCVPISNHLYFYWYRQILGQKVEFLVSFYNNEISEKSEIFDDQFSVERPDGSNFTLKIRSTKLEDSAMYFCASSERTVNYGYTFGSGTRLTVV.

This sequence joins TRBV19 and TRBJ2-6; 7 positions match TRBD1. The CDR3 is 16 amino acids. V shed 5 bases, J shed 4 bases, and the junction held 8 bases outside the gene matches. Germline V gene lookup returns CDR1 LNHDA and CDR2 SQIVND (reference sequence). DNA for the CDR3: TGTGCCAGTAGTCCAGAAACAGGGGCCGGGGCCAACGTCCTGACTTTC. Protein product: CASSPETGAGANVLTF.

This clone appeared once. V usage is TRBV18 and J usage is TRBJ2-7; TRBD1 is a possible D gene (6 bases). CDR3 size: 15 residues. The V end lost 1 base, the J end lost 3 bases, and 13 bases lay between the germline ends. Germline V gives CDR1 KGHSH, CDR2 LQKENI. The CDR3 region is CASSPRAGADYEQYF. The DNA for the CDR3 is TGTGCCAGCTCACCACGAGCAGGGGCCGACTACGAGCAGTACTTC.